Here is one TCR beta chain with its context. The antigen remains undetermined. TCRdb's copy holds only in-frame clones and misses some; the assay was immunoSEQ multiplex PCR. The sample lists roughly 250,000 clones; 75% to 90% were seen once. Germline V gene lookup returns CDR1 LNHDA and CDR2 SQIVND (reference sequence). The CDR3 length is 15 residues. V was clipped by 1 base and J by 2 bases; unmatched bases: 3. This record comes from a study of cytomegalovirus exposure and HLA in healthy donors. Across the whole study: The approximately 120 validation repertoires were reported in a later analysis to have been generated on the same platform as the roughly 700 first-cohort repertoires. Whole-study findings and limits: Cytomegalovirus association was listed for 164 TCR beta chains. Most TCR sequences were rare, but some public TCRs occurred in many donors. In vitro, a few CMV-associated chains proved specific for CMV antigens.

This TCR derives from a young woman in good health and CMV-seropositive. The sequenced sample consisted of PBMCs. The chain joins TRBV19 to TRBJ2-7, with 9 bases that match TRBD1. The CDR3 is CASSIGTGEAYEQYF. As DNA, the CDR3 is TGTGCCAGTAGTATAGGGACAGGGGAAGCCTACGAGCAGTACTTC.